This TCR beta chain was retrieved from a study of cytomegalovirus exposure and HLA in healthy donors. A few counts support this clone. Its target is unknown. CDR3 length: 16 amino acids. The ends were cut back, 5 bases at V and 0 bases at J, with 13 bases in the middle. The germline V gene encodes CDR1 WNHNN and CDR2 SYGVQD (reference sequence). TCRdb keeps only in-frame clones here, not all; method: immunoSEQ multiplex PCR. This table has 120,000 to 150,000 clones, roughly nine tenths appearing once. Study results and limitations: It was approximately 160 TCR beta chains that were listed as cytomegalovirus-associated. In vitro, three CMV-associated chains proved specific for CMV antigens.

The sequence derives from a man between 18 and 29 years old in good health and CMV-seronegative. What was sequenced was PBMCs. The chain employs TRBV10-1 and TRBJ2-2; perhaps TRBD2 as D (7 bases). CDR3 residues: CASSHEGGSNTGELFF. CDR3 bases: TGCGCCAGCAGTCACGAGGGGGGGTCGAACACCGGGGAGCTGTTTTTT.